This section outlines one TCR beta chain sequence together with its context. Its antigen has not been determined. The sample holds no much larger clone one base away, and base qualities are not on file. The sample comes from a study of fetal regulatory T cell absence and autoimmunity (dated by TCRdb to 2017 to 2019). A note on the overall study: Exocrine pancreas autoimmunity was seen in the IPEX patients without clinical diabetes.

Amplification and barcoding of TCRbeta CDR3 regions were carried out by two-step multiplex PCR on the immunoSEQ human TCRbeta survey platform. Libraries were sequenced on Illumina instruments, with IgH sequenced in parallel from the same samples. The source study handled its data this way. To remove PCR and sequencing errors, raw reads were filtered against the IMGT V, D, J definitions and then binned using a nearest-neighbor algorithm. A clone was defined as an identical nucleotide sequence, and differential abundance between tissues was tested with a Fisher exact test for each clone using a pFDR threshold of p<0.01. Clones with frequencies too low for statistical inference were excluded by a minimum inclusion filter of 10 in either sample. Pairwise clonal comparisons used the immunoSEQ Analyzer, and gene family usage was assessed with IMGT tools. TCRdb retrieved this table from immuneACCESS and kept in-frame rearrangements only. Not all clones are present; in checked studies, unresolved V genes account for under half, and no reason is known for the remainder. V, J and clone size are those of that table, while D and trimming were read from the DNA. In this sample the table shows around 100,000 clones, more than 70% of which occur a single time. The top ten constitute roughly 2% of the sample.

Genomic DNA from frozen pancreas tissue was processed for repertoire sequencing. The DNeasy Blood and Tissue Kit was used to extract about 2-3.3 ug of genomic DNA from either umbilical cord blood or frozen pancreas. The research as a whole found: TRB gene family usage was broadly similar between cord blood and pancreas, resembling published neonatal and adult repertoires. Significant oligoclonal enrichment of the TCR compartment was observed in pancreas versus cord blood, with some top clones enriched more than 85-fold. The oligoclonal enrichment was interpreted as supporting antigen-driven autoimmunity in the pancreas before birth in IPEX syndrome.

Sequencing was done on a sample of pancreas tissue. This clonotype was sampled from a male donor with IPEX syndrome.

The sequenced DNA is TGCGCCAGCAGCTTGAGACTAGCGGGAGGCGACACCGGGGAGCTGTTTTTT. Its translation reads: CASSLRLAGGDTGELFF. The rearrangement combines TRBV5-1 with TRBJ2-2; TRBD2 fits 13 bases in the junction. Trimming leaves V shorter by 1 base and J shorter by 3 bases, with the junction holding 3 bases beyond the gene matches. From its cysteine to its phenylalanine, the CDR3 spans 17 amino acids. This entry keeps only the CDR3 DNA: 51 bases, framed from base 1. The germline V gene gives CDR1 as SGHRS and CDR2 as YFSETQ.